Below are 2 T cell receptor beta chains sequenced from a single sample in a study of blood T cell repertoires in COVID-19 (TCRdb year 2020). The library was generated by the immunoSEQ multiplex PCR assay. Here the immuneACCESS table is served through TCRdb, limited to in-frame sequences with V and J called. Missing clones are a known gap in these copies; in checked studies unresolved V genes cover under half, and the rest lacks a known reason. Present in this sample are about 75,000 clones, around 80% of which were seen just once. Approximately 20% of the sample is in the top ten clones. Sequenced: peripheral blood. The receptors stem from a woman between 50 and 59 years old with acute or convalescent COVID-19.

The chain combines TRBV18 with TRBJ1-1; 9 nucleotides align to TRBD1. The V segment lost 3 bases and the J segment 6 bases; nucleotides outside the gene matches: 5. The CDR3 is 14 amino acids. Germline CDR1 reads KGHSH; CDR2 reads LQKENI. CDR3 nucleotides: TGTGCCAGCTCACCGCGACAGGGGGAGGCTGAAGCTTTCTTT. Encoded protein: CASSPRQGEAEAFF.

The chain is built from TRBV14 and TRBJ2-1, with D possibly matching TRBD2 (6 bases). This CDR3 has 16 residues. The V gene's germline CDR1 is SGHDN and CDR2 FVKESK. V lost 0 bases and J 10 bases, leaving 19 bases between the germline ends. CDR3 in DNA: TGTGCCAGCAGCCAAGATGGGGCGGGAAGGTCCCGGGAGCAGTTCTTC. The encoded protein is CASSQDGAGRSREQFF.